This TCR beta chain was found in a study of blood T cells in healthy people across ages. Study-level findings and limits: A conclusive naive versus antigen-experienced comparison was prevented by the unsorted PBMCs. Investigators treated diversity estimates from one million T cells as underestimates.

As to this clonotype: Its specificity is unknown.

Using a J-beta primer mix together with a sample-barcoded 5' primer, a second PCR was run for about 6 to 12 cycles. Through a template-switch adaptor with 12 random nucleotides, each cDNA molecule received a tag. Each CDR3 protein is one row after TCRdb ran MiXCR on the 5' RACE reads. The table lists about 970,000 distinct CDR3 sequences, 45% to 60% of them singletons. The CDR3 is made up of 16 amino acids. Trimming at V came to 5 bases and at J to 4 bases, leaving 11 bases not matched to a gene. Germline CDR1 reads LGHNA; CDR2 reads YSLEER. Researchers isolated at least 7 million PBMCs per sample. Input material: blood. This clonotype originated in a woman in her sixties or seventies in good health. The chain combines TRBV4-3 with TRBJ2-3; TRBD2 matches 8 bases. The CDR3 protein is CASSSLGLGNADTQYF. The CDR3 nucleotides are TGCGCCAGCAGCAGCCTGGGACTAGGGAATGCAGATACGCAGTATTTT.